A selection of T cell receptor beta chains follows, all from one sample in a study of blood T cell repertoires in COVID-19. Clones were read by immunoSEQ multiplex PCR, and TCRdb kept only the in-frame ones, dropping some. The table includes 130,000 to 150,000 clones, around 83% detected once. The sample consisted of peripheral blood. These receptors were obtained from a man between 60 and 70 years old with active or convalescent COVID-19. The CDR3 runs from the conserved cysteine through the conserved F or W. The D gene is left open where the match is weak.

j_call: TRBJ2-1; v_call: TRBV10-2; d_call: -; cdr3_aa: CASTEALSSYNEQFF
j_call: TRBJ1-2; v_call: TRBV18; d_call: -; cdr3_aa: CASSPSLPPDGYTF
j_call: TRBJ1-1; v_call: TRBV6-2/TRBV6-3; d_call: TRBD1; cdr3_aa: CASSHETGGVSTEAFF
j_call: TRBJ1-1; v_call: TRBV5-1; d_call: -; cdr3_aa: CASSFSEDTEAFF
j_call: TRBJ1-1; v_call: TRBV5-1; d_call: TRBD1; cdr3_aa: CASSGTGQYVNTEAFF
j_call: TRBJ1-5; v_call: TRBV4-1; d_call: -; cdr3_aa: CASSTGSLQPQHF
j_call: TRBJ2-3; v_call: TRBV12-3/TRBV12-4; d_call: -; cdr3_aa: CASRDTSTDTQYF
j_call: TRBJ1-5; v_call: TRBV2; d_call: -; cdr3_aa: CASSLQGTSNQPQHF
j_call: TRBJ1-5; v_call: TRBV5-1; d_call: -; cdr3_aa: CATHTINQPQHF
j_call: TRBJ2-4; v_call: TRBV2; d_call: -; cdr3_aa: CASQPDILLAKNIQYF
j_call: TRBJ2-1; v_call: TRBV6-2/TRBV6-3; d_call: TRBD2; cdr3_aa: CASSYSSGGSYNEQFF
j_call: TRBJ2-3; v_call: TRBV9; d_call: -; cdr3_aa: CASSPNLKLDTQYF
j_call: TRBJ2-7; v_call: TRBV27; d_call: TRBD1; cdr3_aa: CASTLIGTGSYEQYF
j_call: TRBJ1-4; v_call: TRBV7-9; d_call: -; cdr3_aa: CASSFRGHATNEKLFF
j_call: TRBJ1-4; v_call: TRBV19; d_call: TRBD1; cdr3_aa: CASSIGDRVVKLFF
j_call: TRBJ1-6; v_call: TRBV10-2; d_call: -; cdr3_aa: CASRLGGGGDSPLHF
j_call: TRBJ1-2; v_call: TRBV5-8; d_call: -; cdr3_aa: CASSLAGYGYTF
j_call: TRBJ2-3; v_call: TRBV20-1; d_call: TRBD2; cdr3_aa: CSASPASGVRDTQYF
j_call: TRBJ1-2; v_call: TRBV4-3; d_call: -; cdr3_aa: CASSQDLYGGYGYTF
j_call: TRBJ2-1; v_call: TRBV24-1; d_call: TRBD2; cdr3_aa: CATSDFGGNEQFF
j_call: TRBJ1-1; v_call: TRBV19; d_call: -; cdr3_aa: CASSIDLSEGLNTEAFF
j_call: TRBJ1-6; v_call: TRBV4-1; d_call: TRBD1; cdr3_aa: CASSQRDRADSPLHF
j_call: TRBJ2-6; v_call: TRBV5-8; d_call: -; cdr3_aa: CASSLVQSPISGANVLTF
j_call: TRBJ2-3; v_call: TRBV29-1; d_call: TRBD1; cdr3_aa: CSVSRTGYTDTQYF
j_call: TRBJ2-1; v_call: TRBV7-9; d_call: -; cdr3_aa: CASSPSNEQFF